This TCR beta chain is from a study of blood T cell repertoires in COVID-19 (TCRdb year 2020). A note on the overall study: Collaborator samples came from the United States, Italy and Spain and covered acute and convalescent phases of COVID-19. The prospective study material was composed of cDNA or gDNA derived from T cells, B-cell-depleted T cells, or PBMCs. The dataset comprised deeply sampled blood TCRbeta repertoires from subjects exposed to, actively infected with, or recovered from COVID-19. The repertoires were made available in a free public database intended to serve as a resource for research on the immune response to SARS-CoV-2. Samples came from the ongoing ImmuneRACE study (first 160 participants) plus 1,254 subjects from 6 global collaborators. The sample metadata nearly always contained a de-identified subject ID, COVID-19 status, age in years and sex. Where available, HLA class I and class II types were obtained from metadata supplied by the sample provider rather than from assay-based typing. Broader findings and caveats from the paper: How much clinical and demographic metadata was included differed by source and by participant, and the metadata was provided uncurated.

Ends trimmed: V by 6 bases, J by 4 bases; bases unmatched to a gene: 2. The CDR3 numbers 14 residues from cysteine through phenylalanine. CDR3 DNA only is kept here, 42 bases in frame from base 1. Via the germline V gene (reference sequence), CDR1 is LNHDA and CDR2 SQIVND. The immunoSEQ Assay, a bias-controlled multiplex PCR, was used to amplify TCRbeta CDR3 regions from genomic DNA. The authors processed their data as follows. The number of nucleated cells in each sample was estimated from the amplification of reference gene primers within the assay. To quantify the absolute abundance of each unique TCRbeta CDR3 rearrangement, sequence reads were collapsed and filtered. For each sample, productive Simpson clonality was calculated by taking the square root of Simpson's diversity index across productive rearrangements. Held by TCRdb, this immuneACCESS table contains in-frame sequences only and omits some clones. Under half of the omission traces to an unresolved V gene where checked; the cause of the rest is unknown. That table furnishes V, J and clone size, whereas the DNA furnished D and trimming. The sample table contains 270,000 or so clones; only one count was recorded for roughly 89% of them. The top ten hold under 2.5% of the sample.

One collaborating source in Seattle enrolled patients during active infection and followed them longitudinally through the course of disease. Each collaborating institution followed its own protocols to collect whole blood in K2EDTA tubes. For TCRbeta analysis, collaborators shipped samples as frozen whole blood, isolated PBMCs, or DNA extracted from either of those sample types. On this clone itself: This receptor's antigen is unknown. Within one base of it there is no much larger clone, and no base qualities were kept.

Sequenced: peripheral blood. The chain couples TRBV19 to TRBJ2-1, with 11 bases aligning to TRBD1. The TCR comes from a woman aged 60-75 years with COVID-19, enrolled during active disease. The CDR3 here reads CASRDRGRYNEQFF. The DNA is as follows: TGTGCCAGTAGGGACAGGGGGCGATACAATGAGCAGTTCTTC.